This T cell receptor (beta chain) was identified in a study of T cells after yellow fever vaccination. Findings and caveats of the study: The booster response re-showed most primary clones: 96% CD4, approximately 90% CD8. Clonotypes shared by both compartments, CD4 and CD8, made up a small share.

The TCR cDNA carried a universal primer site and UMIs from 5'RACE template switching. TCRdb reprocessed the 5' RACE reads via MiXCR and lists one record per CDR3 protein. The data hold 65,000 to 90,000 distinct CDR3 sequences, with 7.5% to 8% observed a single time. Concerning this clonotype: The antigen remains unidentified.

Sequencing used CD8+ T cells sorted from PBMCs, obtained on the day of the yellow fever booster vaccination. The clonotype was recovered from a man aged 25-40 years who received the YFV17D yellow fever vaccine.

The CDR3: CASSATGTDHNEQFF. The CDR3 coding sequence is TGTGCCAGCAGCGCTACCGGGACAGATCACAATGAGCAGTTCTTC. This chain connects TRBV6-1 to TRBJ2-1; TRBD1 matches 7 bases. The CDR3 totals 15 residues. Germline trimming cut 6 bases from V and 5 bases from J; bases unmatched to any gene: 10. Per the germline V gene, CDR1 is MNHNS and CDR2 is SASEGT.